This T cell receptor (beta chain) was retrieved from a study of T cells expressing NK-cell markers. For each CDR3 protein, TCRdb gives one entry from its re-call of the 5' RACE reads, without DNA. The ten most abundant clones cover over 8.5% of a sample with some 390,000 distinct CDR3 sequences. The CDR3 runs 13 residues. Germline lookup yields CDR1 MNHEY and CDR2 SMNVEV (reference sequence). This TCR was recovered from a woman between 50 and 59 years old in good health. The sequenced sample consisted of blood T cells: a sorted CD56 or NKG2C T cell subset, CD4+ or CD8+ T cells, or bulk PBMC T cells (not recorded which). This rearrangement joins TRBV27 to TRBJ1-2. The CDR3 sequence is CASIGGPSGGYTF.